This T cell receptor (beta chain) was sequenced for a study of blood T cells in healthy people across ages. As concerns this clonotype: The antigen is not known.

The junction had 6 bases not matched to a gene; V was cut back by 5 bases and J by 2 bases. The CDR3 extends over 15 amino acids. A sample-barcoded 5' primer and a J-beta primer mix were used in a second PCR of roughly 7 to 12 cycles. Each CDR3 protein gets one entry after TCRdb re-called the 5' RACE reads with MiXCR. The table records around 1.7 million distinct CDR3 sequences, about 28% of them present only once. Overall study results and limits: A conclusive naive versus antigen-experienced comparison was prevented by the unsorted PBMCs.

V and J are TRBV12-3 or TRBV12-4 and TRBJ2-7; 10 bases map to TRBD1. Input material: blood. The receptor comes from a woman aged 25-40 years in good health. In nucleotides, the CDR3 is TGTGCCAGCAGTGGCCCCGGGACAGGGGCCTACGAGCAGTACTTC. Residues: CASSGPGTGAYEQYF.